Sequencing of this T cell receptor (beta chain) was carried out in a study of shared clonotypes between healthy human individuals. The material for each subset, its genomic DNA, was split evenly across several immunoSEQ plates. In the original processing: Filtering differed for immunoSEQ, which gave only junction sequences without quality scores. Sequencing was performed with immunoSEQ multiplex PCR; in TCRdb, only in-frame clones are kept and a portion is missing. That table is the source of V, J and clone size, and D and trimming were worked out from the DNA. The sample includes about 2 million clones, over 85% of them seen just once. V was pared by 7 bases and J by 4 bases, with 14 bases between. Germline CDR1 and CDR2: MNHNY and SVGAGI (reference sequence). The CDR3 has 13 residues.

V and J are TRBV6-6 and TRBJ2-7, with a possible D match to TRBD2 (6 bases). The clonotype was recovered from a man between 18 and 29 years old in good health. What was sequenced was naive CD4+ T cells sorted from blood. Described subset: CD45RA+ positively selected. The CDR3 region is CASTRGRNYEQYF. DNA for the CDR3: TGTGCCAGCACCCGAGGGAGGAATTACGAGCAGTACTTC.